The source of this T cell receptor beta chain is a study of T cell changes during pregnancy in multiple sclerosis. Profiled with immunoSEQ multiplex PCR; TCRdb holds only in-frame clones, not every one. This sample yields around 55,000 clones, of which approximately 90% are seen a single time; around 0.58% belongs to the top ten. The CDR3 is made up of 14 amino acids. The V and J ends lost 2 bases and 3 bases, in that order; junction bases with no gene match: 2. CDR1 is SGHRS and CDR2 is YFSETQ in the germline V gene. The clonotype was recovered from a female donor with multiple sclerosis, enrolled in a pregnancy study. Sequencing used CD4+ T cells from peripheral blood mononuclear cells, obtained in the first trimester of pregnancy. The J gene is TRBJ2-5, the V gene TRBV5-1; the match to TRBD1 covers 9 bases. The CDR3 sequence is CASSFGTGKETQYF. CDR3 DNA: TGCGCCAGCAGCTTCGGGACAGGGAAAGAGACCCAGTACTTC. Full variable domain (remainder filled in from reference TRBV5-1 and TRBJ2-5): KAGVTQTPRYLIKTRGQQVTLSCSPISGHRSVSWYQQTPGQGLQFLFEYFSETQRNKGNFPGRFSGRQFSNSRSEMNVSTLELGDSALYLCASSFGTGKETQYFGPGTRLLVL.